These 5 T cell receptor beta chains came from one sample sequenced in a study of blood T cell repertoires in COVID-19. Repertoires were generated with immunoSEQ multiplex PCR, while TCRdb's copy carries only in-frame clones and drops some. The data contain about 400,000 clones, roughly 88% of them singletons. Input material: PBMCs or T cells enriched from blood (not recorded which). The origin of the receptors is a woman in her forties with acute COVID-19.

In its sample, this clone was seen a few times. The gene calls are TRBV5-1 and TRBJ2-3; TRBD1 aligns across 8 bases. V dropped 5 bases and J dropped 2; count of bases not matched to a gene: 7. Germline CDR1 is SGHRS and CDR2 is YFSETQ. This CDR3 spans 15 amino acids. In DNA, the CDR3 is TGCGCCAGCAGGGGTGGGACAGGTTACACAGATACGCAGTATTTT. This codes for CASRGGTGYTDTQYF.

This chain uses TRBV6-2 or TRBV6-3 with TRBJ1-2; 7 nucleotides agree with TRBD1. The CDR3 runs 15 residues. Germline V gene sequence: CDR1 MNHEY, CDR2 SVGEGT. Germline trimming cut 6 bases from V and 4 bases from J; bases unmatched to any gene: 11. This chain's CDR3 is CASSRLPRTGYGYTF. In DNA, the CDR3 is TGTGCCAGCAGCCGCCTCCCCAGGACAGGCTATGGCTACACCTTC.

The rearrangement links TRBV6-5 to TRBJ1-1; D might be TRBD1 (6 bases). The ends were cut back, 6 bases at V and 1 base at J, with 9 bases in the middle. Germline V gene lookup returns CDR1 MNHEY and CDR2 SVGAGI. This CDR3 contains 13 residues. The CDR3 spells CASRTTGNTEAFF. CDR3 DNA: TGTGCCAGCAGAACGACAGGGAACACTGAAGCTTTCTTT.

This chain connects TRBV1 to TRBJ2-7; the D call of TRBD2 is as the table states it, not checked on the DNA. TRBV1 is a documented pseudogene. The CDR3 is 18 amino acids. CDR3 DNA sequence: TGCACCAGCAGCCAAGATAGGGAGCGGGGGCCCTCGGGACACGAGCAGTACTTC. This encodes CTSSQDRERGPSGHEQYF.

V usage is TRBV12-5 and J usage is TRBJ2-7; a possible D gene is TRBD1 (5 bases). Germline V gives CDR1 LGHNT, CDR2 FRNRAP. Trimming shortened V by 8 bases and J by 1 base, and 9 bases separated the two germline ends. The CDR3 runs to 12 residues. The CDR3 spells CASSTGSYEQYF. As DNA, the CDR3 is TGTGCTAGTAGCACAGGATCCTACGAGCAGTACTTC.